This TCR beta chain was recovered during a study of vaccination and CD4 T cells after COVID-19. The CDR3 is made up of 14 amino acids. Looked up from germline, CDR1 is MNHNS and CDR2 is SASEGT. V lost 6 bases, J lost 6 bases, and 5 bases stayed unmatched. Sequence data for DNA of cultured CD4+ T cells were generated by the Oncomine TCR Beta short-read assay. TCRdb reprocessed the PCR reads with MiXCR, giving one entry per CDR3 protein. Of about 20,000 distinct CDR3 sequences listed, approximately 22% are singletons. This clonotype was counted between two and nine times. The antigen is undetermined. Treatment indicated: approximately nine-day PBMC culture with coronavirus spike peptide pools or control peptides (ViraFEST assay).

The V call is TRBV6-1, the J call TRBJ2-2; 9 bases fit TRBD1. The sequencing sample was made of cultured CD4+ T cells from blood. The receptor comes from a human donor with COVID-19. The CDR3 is CASRGTGIAGELFF. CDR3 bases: TGTGCCAGCAGGGGGACAGGGATAGCCGGGGAGCTGTTTTTT.